Below, 16 T cell receptor beta chains from the same sample are listed, as sequenced in a study of OX40 agonist ivuxolimab in advanced cancers. The data were produced by immunoSEQ multiplex PCR, yet TCRdb's version contains in-frame clones alone and is incomplete. This sample has some 50,000 clones, with nearly 85% found just once. The sample in question was CD4+ or CD8+ T cells sorted from blood, obtained in a trial of the OX40 agonist ivuxolimab. The receptors were sampled from an adult with an advanced solid tumor such as melanoma, head and neck, liver or kidney cancer.

The gene calls are TRBV5-4 and TRBJ1-6; possible D gene TRBD1, 6 bases. Germline-derived CDR1 and CDR2 are SGHNT and YYREEE (reference sequence). CDR3 length: 16 residues. Trimming shortened V by 4 bases and J by 5 bases, and 16 bases separated the two germline ends. This CDR3 is CASSQDPGADNSPLHF. For the CDR3, the DNA is TGTGCCAGCAGCCAAGACCCGGGGGCAGATAATTCACCCCTCCACTTT. Variable domain in full (rest from reference TRBV5-4 and TRBJ1-6): ETGVTQSPTHLIKTRGQQVTLRCSSQSGHNTVSWYQQALGQGPQFIFQYYREEENGRGNFPPRFSGLQFPNYSSELNVNALELDDSALYLCASSQDPGADNSPLHFGNGTRLTVT.

This clone has only a few counts. The rearrangement joins TRBV5-4 to TRBJ2-5; 7 nucleotides match TRBD2. Germline CDR1 SGHNT, CDR2 YYREEE (reference sequence). This CDR3 has 15 residues. J gave up 1 base and V 3 bases, and 6 bases lay outside the gene matches. For the CDR3, the DNA is TGTGCCAGCAGCTCTGCTAGCGGAACCCAAGAGACCCAGTACTTC. As protein: CASSSASGTQETQYF.

This rearrangement joins TRBV5-1 to TRBJ1-1; 7 bases line up with TRBD1. Germline V lookup: CDR1 SGHRS, CDR2 YFSETQ. The CDR3 is made up of 15 amino acids. The trim removed 4 bases at V and 1 base at J, leaving 7 bases unmatched. The CDR3: CASSPQGPRNTEAFF. CDR3 in DNA: TGCGCCAGCAGCCCACAGGGGCCAAGGAACACTGAAGCTTTCTTT.

The chain links TRBV28 to TRBJ1-5; a possible D gene is TRBD1 (6 bases). The germline CDR1 and CDR2 sequences are MDHEN and SYDVKM. The V and J ends lost 5 bases and 3 bases respectively, with 17 bases between them. This CDR3 is built from 16 residues. CDR3 region: CASSAHLGTNNQPQHF. CDR3 sequence (DNA): TGTGCCAGCAGTGCCCATTTAGGGACAAACAATCAGCCCCAGCATTTT. The full variable domain, rest sourced from reference TRBV28 and TRBJ1-5, is DVKVTQSSRYLVKRTGEKVFLECVQDMDHENMFWYRQDPGLGLRLIYFSYDVKMKEKGDIPEGYSVSREKKERFSLILESASTNQTSMYLCASSAHLGTNNQPQHFGDGTRLSIL.

This chain links TRBV7-2 with TRBJ2-5, with TRBD2 matching over 9 bases. The CDR3 extends over 14 amino acids. V lost 5 bases, J lost 5 bases, and 6 bases stayed unmatched. From germline, CDR1 is SGHTA and CDR2 FQGNSA. The CDR3 nucleotides read TGTGCCAGCAGCCCCGGACTAGCGCCGGAGACCCAGTACTTC. This gives the protein CASSPGLAPETQYF.

This clone is medium-sized. The CDR3 reads CASSPGAGGPLTDTQYF. For the CDR3, the DNA is TGTGCCAGCTCACCAGGAGCGGGAGGGCCGCTGACAGATACGCAGTATTTT. V gene TRBV18 combines with J gene TRBJ2-3, with 10 bases identical to TRBD2. Germline V CDR1 and CDR2: KGHSH, LQKENI. The CDR3 length is 17 residues. After removal of 2 bases from V and 3 bases from J, the junction contained 8 bases not matched to a gene.

This CDR3 reads CASSVASGVYNEQFF. CDR3 coding DNA: TGTGCCAGCAGCGTTGCTAGCGGGGTTTACAATGAGCAGTTCTTC. This chain joins TRBV11-2 and TRBJ2-1, with TRBD2 identical over 9 bases. This CDR3 has 15 amino acids. Germline CDR1 is SGHAT and CDR2 is FQNNGV. V shed 5 bases and J 4 bases; nucleotides not matched to a gene: 6.

This clone occurred once. CDR3 residues: CASSIGGQARASEQYF. In DNA form, the CDR3 reads TGTGCCAGTAGTATAGGTGGCCAGGCCCGGGCATCCGAGCAGTACTTC. V gene TRBV19 combines with J gene TRBJ2-7; D is uncertain. From germline, CDR1 is LNHDA and CDR2 SQIVND (reference sequence). This CDR3 contains 16 residues. V shed 1 base and J shed 6 bases, with 19 bases lying between them.

The chain recombines TRBV7-9 with TRBJ1-3, with D maybe TRBD1 (6 bases). The ends were cut back, 5 bases at V and 0 bases at J, with 17 bases in the middle. The germline CDR1 and CDR2 sequences are SEHNR and FQNEAQ (reference sequence). The CDR3 covers 17 residues. CDR3 residues: CASSPRGGGSSGNTIYF. As DNA, the CDR3 is TGTGCCAGCAGCCCGCGAGGAGGGGGTAGCTCTGGAAACACCATATATTTT.

V is TRBV2 and J is TRBJ1-2; D remains ambiguous. Trimming left V 1 base short and J 2 bases short, with 14 bases between. Germline V lookup: CDR1 SNHLY, CDR2 FYNNEI. This CDR3 is 16 amino acids long. CDR3 sequence reads: CASSEVPGVGNYGYTF. The CDR3, as DNA: TGTGCCAGCAGTGAAGTTCCCGGGGTAGGGAACTATGGCTACACCTTC.

This chain connects TRBV5-6 to TRBJ2-1, with a tentative D call TRBD2 (5 bases). CDR1 and CDR2 (germline): SGHDT, YYEEEE. The length of the CDR3 is 16 residues. The germline V and J ends were trimmed by 3 bases and 6 bases, with 19 bases remaining between them. The chain's CDR3 is CASSYERILTGNEQFF. CDR3 sequence (DNA): TGTGCCAGCAGCTATGAGCGGATACTTACGGGCAATGAGCAGTTCTTC.

V gene TRBV19 combines with J gene TRBJ2-4; the match to TRBD1 covers 11 bases. In germline, CDR1 is LNHDA, CDR2 SQIVND (reference sequence). The CDR3 runs to 14 residues. V trimming: 7 bases; J trimming: 9 bases; junction bases outside the gene matches: 8. The chain's CDR3 is CASTEDRGLCIQYF. The CDR3 nucleotides are TGTGCCAGTACCGAGGACAGGGGGCTTTGCATTCAGTACTTC. Filled out from reference TRBV19 and TRBJ2-4, the complete variable domain reads DGGITQSPKYLFRKEGQNVTLSCEQNLNHDAMYWYRQDPGQGLRLIYYSQIVNDFQKGDIAEGYSVSREKKESFPLTVTSAQKNPTAFYLCASTEDRGLCIQYFGAGTRLSVL.

This clone was seen only a few times. J is TRBJ1-5 and V is TRBV19; a weak D match, TRBD1 (5 bases). The CDR3 extends over 13 amino acids. Trimming removed 8 bases from V and 6 bases from J, with 14 bases in between. Germline V lookup: CDR1 LNHDA, CDR2 SQIVND (reference sequence). The chain's CDR3 is CASQAGDSQPQHF. CDR3 sequence (DNA): TGTGCCAGTCAGGCGGGGGATTCTCAGCCCCAGCATTTT.

The chain carries TRBV19 and TRBJ2-1, with a possible D match to TRBD1 (5 bases). V lost 9 bases to trimming and J lost 7 bases, with 16 bases between them. Looked up from germline, CDR1 is LNHDA and CDR2 is SQIVND (reference sequence). This CDR3 spans 13 amino acids. The chain's CDR3 is CASRLWGRNEQFF. Written as DNA, the CDR3 is TGTGCCAGCAGGCTATGGGGCAGGAATGAGCAGTTCTTC. The full variable domain, completed using reference TRBV19 and TRBJ2-1, is DGGITQSPKYLFRKEGQNVTLSCEQNLNHDAMYWYRQDPGQGLRLIYYSQIVNDFQKGDIAEGYSVSREKKESFPLTVTSAQKNPTAFYLCASRLWGRNEQFFGPGTRLTVL.

The chain is built from TRBV11-2 and TRBJ2-3, with a tentative D call TRBD2 (5 bases). Germline V lookup: CDR1 SGHAT, CDR2 FQNNGV. V lost 2 bases and J lost 4, with 10 bases in between. The CDR3 is 14 residues long. Here the CDR3 reads CASSLTSGADTQYF. In DNA form, the CDR3 reads TGTGCCAGCAGCTTAACGAGCGGCGCAGATACGCAGTATTTT.

The CDR3: CASSSLAGERNEQYF. CDR3 DNA sequence: TGTGCCAGCAGTTCCCTAGCGGGAGAACGGAACGAGCAGTACTTC. This rearrangement joins TRBV27 to TRBJ2-7, with 10 bases identical to TRBD2. V shed 4 bases and J 5 bases; nucleotides not matched to a gene: 8. The CDR3 length is 15 residues. Germline loops: CDR1 MNHEY, CDR2 SMNVEV (reference sequence).